Listed below are T cell receptor beta chains from one sample, sequenced in a study of blood T cells in healthy people across ages. TCRdb re-called the 5' RACE reads through MiXCR, storing one row per CDR3 protein. The table lists about 510,000 distinct CDR3 sequences, about 26% of them singletons, with approximately 3.7% in the top ten. Another study also made use of these data, one on T cells of mothers and their children.

The sequenced sample consisted of blood. The receptors shown here come from a boy between 2 and 10 years old in good health. Both conserved end residues are part of each CDR3. Each record gives: V gene, J gene, D gene, clone size, CDR3 protein, CDR3 DNA. D genes are given only for firm matches. The size entry is marked missing in some rows and otherwise reads once, few, many or a size class.

TRBV20-1	TRBJ2-1	-	-	CSGQNNEQFF	TGCAGTGGGCAGAACAATGAGCAGTTCTTC
TRBV6-5	TRBJ1-2	-	-	CASSYGDNYGYTF	TGTGCCAGCAGTTACGGTGACAATTATGGCTACACCTTC
TRBV7-9	TRBJ1-5	-	-	CASSSTGSNQPQHF	TGTGCCAGCAGCTCCACAGGTAGCAATCAGCCCCAGCATTTT
TRBV10-3	TRBJ2-2	TRBD1	-	CAISESKTGPNTGELFF	TGTGCCATCAGTGAGTCGAAGACAGGGCCCAACACCGGGGAGCTGTTTTTT
TRBV20-1	TRBJ1-2	-	few	CSALTAFSMYGYTF	TGCAGTGCCTTGACAGCTTTTAGTATGTATGGCTACACCTTC
TRBV5-1	TRBJ1-1	-	-	CASSLLDTNTEAFF	TGCGCCAGCAGCTTACTCGACACGAACACTGAAGCTTTCTTT
TRBV5-1	TRBJ1-4	-	few	CASSGGYSTNEKLFF	TGCGCCAGCTCCGGCGGATACAGTACTAATGAAAAACTGTTTTTT
TRBV4-1	TRBJ1-5	-	-	CASSQEGRGNNQPQHF	TGCGCCAGCAGCCAAGAGGGCAGGGGAAACAATCAGCCCCAGCATTTT
TRBV5-1	TRBJ2-7	-	many	CASSEGTLSYEQYF	TGCGCCAGCAGTGAAGGGACACTCTCCTACGAGCAGTACTTC
TRBV29-1	TRBJ2-2	TRBD1	few	CSVAPGQGTGELFF	TGCAGCGTCGCCCCGGGACAGGGTACCGGGGAGCTGTTTTTT
TRBV14	TRBJ1-1	TRBD1	few	CASSQDGQGKKGEAFF	TGTGCCAGCAGCCAAGACGGACAGGGTAAAAAGGGGGAAGCTTTCTTT
TRBV2	TRBJ2-1	TRBD1	-	CASSERSSVGQGSHEQFF	TGTGCCAGCAGTGAGAGGTCTAGCGTTGGACAGGGGAGCCATGAGCAGTTCTTC
TRBV25-1	TRBJ2-5	-	-	CASSEYRARETQYF	TGTGCCAGCAGTGAATATCGGGCCCGGGAGACCCAGTACTTC
TRBV20-1	TRBJ1-2	-	once	CSATEGEYGYTF	TGCAGTGCTACAGAAGGCGAATATGGCTACACCTTC
TRBV6-2/TRBV6-3	TRBJ2-7	TRBD2	many	CASSYRTSGHYEQYF	TGTGCCAGCAGTTACCGGACTAGCGGCCACTACGAGCAGTACTTC
TRBV11-2	TRBJ2-7	-	-	CASSLGTGLDEQYF	TGTGCCAGCAGCTTGGGTACAGGGTTGGACGAGCAGTACTTC
TRBV4-3	TRBJ2-6	TRBD2	few	CASSPAGTSVGANVLTF	TGCGCCAGCAGCCCTGCCGGGACTAGCGTTGGGGCCAACGTCCTGACTTTC
TRBV15	TRBJ2-7	-	few	CATSRETNYEQYF	TGTGCCACCAGCAGAGAGACAAACTACGAGCAGTACTTC
TRBV14	TRBJ2-7	-	few	CASSEGSRQYF	TGTGCCAGCAGTGAAGGGAGTCGGCAGTACTTC
TRBV20-1	TRBJ2-7	TRBD2	-	CSARAASGAQYEQYF	TGCAGTGCTAGAGCCGCTAGCGGGGCCCAATACGAGCAGTACTTC
TRBV11-2	TRBJ1-1	-	few	CASSASGLPVAFF	TGTGCCAGCAGCGCTAGTGGACTGCCTGTAGCTTTCTTT
TRBV7-9	TRBJ1-1	-	-	CASSLGTSGTEAFF	TGTGCCAGCAGCCTAGGGACGTCCGGAACTGAAGCTTTCTTT
TRBV20-1	TRBJ1-4	-	-	CSARVRGTAGNEKLFF	TGCAGTGCTAGAGTCAGAGGGACCGCCGGAAATGAAAAACTGTTTTTT
TRBV12-3/TRBV12-4	TRBJ2-3	TRBD1	-	CASTATGISTDTQYF	TGTGCCAGCACCGCGACAGGGATCAGCACAGATACGCAGTATTTT
TRBV20-1	TRBJ2-7	-	-	CSARGQLFYEQYF	TGCAGTGCTAGAGGGCAGCTTTTTTACGAGCAGTACTTC
TRBV29-1	TRBJ2-7	-	few	CSVLGAGSSYEQYF	TGCAGCGTCCTCGGCGCAGGGTCTTCCTACGAGCAGTACTTC
TRBV2	TRBJ2-7	-	-	CASRTSQTFEQYF	TGTGCCAGCAGGACTAGTCAGACCTTTGAGCAGTACTTC
TRBV4-2	TRBJ2-1	TRBD2	once	CASSQETSGGINEQFF	TGTGCCAGCAGCCAAGAGACTAGCGGGGGAATCAATGAGCAGTTCTTC
TRBV5-1	TRBJ2-2	TRBD2	-	CASSPTAGATGELFF	TGCGCCAGCAGCCCCACAGCGGGAGCCACCGGGGAGCTGTTTTTT
TRBV7-6	TRBJ1-6	TRBD1	-	CASSTGQDFAPLHF	TGTGCCAGCAGCACCGGACAGGATTTTGCGCCCCTCCACTTT
TRBV12-3/TRBV12-4	TRBJ1-2	TRBD1	-	CASSKDRVRGYTF	TGTGCCAGCAGCAAGGACAGGGTTCGTGGCTACACCTTC
TRBV27	TRBJ1-2	-	-	CASSPRQPIYGYTF	TGTGCCAGCAGTCCCCGACAGCCGATTTATGGCTACACCTTC
TRBV29-1	TRBJ2-2	TRBD1	few	CSVEMTGPTGELFF	TGCAGCGTTGAAATGACAGGGCCGACCGGGGAGCTGTTTTTT
TRBV10-3	TRBJ1-2	TRBD1	few	CAIRPGQNYGYTF	TGTGCCATCAGGCCGGGACAGAACTATGGCTACACCTTC
TRBV4-2	TRBJ2-5	TRBD2	-	CASSLTGTSGEQYF	TGTGCCAGCAGCCTCACCGGGACTAGCGGGGAGCAGTACTTC
TRBV6-1	TRBJ2-1	TRBD2	-	CASNQGPLAGGLGYNEQFF	TGTGCCAGCAACCAGGGGCCTCTAGCGGGGGGGCTGGGGTACAATGAGCAGTTCTTC
TRBV15	TRBJ2-1	-	-	CATSRWGGLSRSNEQFF	TGTGCCACCAGCAGGTGGGGGGGGCTGTCCAGATCCAATGAGCAGTTCTTC